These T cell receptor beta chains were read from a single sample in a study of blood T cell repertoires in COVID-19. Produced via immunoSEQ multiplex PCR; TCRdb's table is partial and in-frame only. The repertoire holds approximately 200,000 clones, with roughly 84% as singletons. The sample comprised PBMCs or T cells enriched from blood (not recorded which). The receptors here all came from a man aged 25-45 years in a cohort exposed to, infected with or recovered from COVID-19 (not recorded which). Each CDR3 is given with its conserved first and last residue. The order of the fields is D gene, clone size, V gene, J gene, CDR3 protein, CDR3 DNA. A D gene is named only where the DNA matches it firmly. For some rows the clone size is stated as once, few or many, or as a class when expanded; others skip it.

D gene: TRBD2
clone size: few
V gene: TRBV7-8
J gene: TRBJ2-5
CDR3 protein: CASSFSTSGRLETQYF
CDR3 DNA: TGTGCCAGCAGCTTTTCGACTAGCGGGAGACTAGAGACCCAGTACTTC

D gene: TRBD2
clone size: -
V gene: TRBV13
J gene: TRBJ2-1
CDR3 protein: CASSLSYVAGGLRSYNEQFF
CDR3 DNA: TGTGCCAGCAGCTTAAGCTATGTAGCGGGAGGACTCCGCTCCTACAATGAGCAGTTCTTC

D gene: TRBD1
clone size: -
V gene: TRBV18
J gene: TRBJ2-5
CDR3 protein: CASSPDRGRRGETQYF
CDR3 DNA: TGTGCCAGCTCACCCGACAGGGGGCGTCGGGGAGAGACCCAGTACTTC

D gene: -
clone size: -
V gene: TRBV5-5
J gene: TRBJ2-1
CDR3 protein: CASSVGGPRYNEQFF
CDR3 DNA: TGTGCCAGCAGCGTGGGGGGCCCCCGTTACAATGAGCAGTTCTTC

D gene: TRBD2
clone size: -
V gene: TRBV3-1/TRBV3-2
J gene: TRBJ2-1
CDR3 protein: CASSQAIAGGHEQFF
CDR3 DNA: TGTGCCAGCAGCCAAGCCATAGCGGGAGGACATGAGCAGTTCTTC

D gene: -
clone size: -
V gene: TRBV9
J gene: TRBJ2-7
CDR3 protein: CASSQGQAVSYEQYF
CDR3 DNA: TGTGCCAGCAGCCAAGGGCAAGCGGTCTCCTACGAGCAGTACTTC

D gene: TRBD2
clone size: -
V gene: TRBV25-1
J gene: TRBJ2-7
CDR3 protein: CASSEYASGTYEQYF
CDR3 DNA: TGTGCCAGCAGTGAATACGCTAGCGGAACCTACGAGCAGTACTTC

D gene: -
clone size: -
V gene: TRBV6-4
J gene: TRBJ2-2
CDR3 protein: CASSDGRGDTGELFF
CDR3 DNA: TGTGCCAGCAGTGACGGCAGGGGGGACACCGGGGAGCTGTTTTTT

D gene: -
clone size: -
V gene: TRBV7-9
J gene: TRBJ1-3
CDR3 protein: CASSPQSGVAGNTIYF
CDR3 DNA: TGTGCCAGCAGCCCTCAATCCGGGGTTGCTGGAAACACCATATATTTT

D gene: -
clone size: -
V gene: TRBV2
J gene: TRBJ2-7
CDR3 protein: CASSPPELAPGEQYF
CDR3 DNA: TGTGCCAGCAGCCCGCCAGAGCTGGCGCCGGGCGAGCAGTACTTC

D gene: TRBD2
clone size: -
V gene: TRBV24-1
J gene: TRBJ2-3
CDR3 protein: CATSELGLAGTDTQYF
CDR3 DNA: TGTGCCACCAGTGAACTGGGACTAGCGGGCACAGATACGCAGTATTTT

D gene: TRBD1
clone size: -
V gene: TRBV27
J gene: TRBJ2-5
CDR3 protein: CASSRTGTYQETQYF
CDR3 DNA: TGTGCCAGCAGTCGGACAGGGACCTACCAAGAGACCCAGTACTTC

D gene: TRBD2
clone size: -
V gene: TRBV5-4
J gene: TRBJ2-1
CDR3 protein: CASSSLAGGVGRQFF
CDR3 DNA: TGTGCCAGCAGCTCACTAGCGGGAGGAGTAGGAAGGCAGTTCTTC

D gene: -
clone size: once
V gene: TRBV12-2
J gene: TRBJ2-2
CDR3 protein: CASRLDLAHGLAGAPVYGGELFF
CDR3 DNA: TGTGCAAGTCGCTTAGACCTAGCTCACGGACTAGCGGGAGCGCCTGTGTATGGCGGGGAGCTGTTTTTT

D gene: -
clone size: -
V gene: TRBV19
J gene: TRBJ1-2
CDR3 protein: CASSRSQVYGYTF
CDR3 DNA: TGTGCCAGTAGTAGGTCGCAGGTCTATGGCTACACCTTC

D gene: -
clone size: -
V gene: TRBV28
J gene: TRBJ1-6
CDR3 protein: CASSLVSSYNSPLHF
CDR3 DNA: TGTGCCAGCAGTTTGGTGAGCTCCTATAATTCACCCCTCCACTTT

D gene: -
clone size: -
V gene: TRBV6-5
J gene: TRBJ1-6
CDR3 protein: CASSYSKAPGSPLHF
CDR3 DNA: TGTGCCAGCAGTTACTCGAAGGCCCCGGGATCACCCCTCCACTTT

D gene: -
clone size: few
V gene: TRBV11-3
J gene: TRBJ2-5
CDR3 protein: CASSSPREQETQYF
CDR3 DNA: TGTGCCAGCAGCTCGCCCCGGGAGCAAGAGACCCAGTACTTC

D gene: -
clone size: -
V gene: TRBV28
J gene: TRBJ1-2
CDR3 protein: CASRTAIVGVANYGYTF
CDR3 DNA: TGTGCCAGCAGGACAGCGATTGTTGGGGTAGCTAACTATGGCTACACCTTC